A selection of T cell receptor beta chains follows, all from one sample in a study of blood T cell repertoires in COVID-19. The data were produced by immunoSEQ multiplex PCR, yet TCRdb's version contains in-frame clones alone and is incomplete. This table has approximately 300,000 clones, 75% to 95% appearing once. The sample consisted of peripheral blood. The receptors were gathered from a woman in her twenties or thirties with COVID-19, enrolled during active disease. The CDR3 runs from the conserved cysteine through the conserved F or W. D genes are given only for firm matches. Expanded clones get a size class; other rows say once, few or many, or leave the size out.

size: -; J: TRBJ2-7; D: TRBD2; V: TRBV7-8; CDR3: CASSFSGTPYEQYF; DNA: TGTGCCAGCAGCTTCAGCGGGACGCCCTACGAGCAGTACTTC
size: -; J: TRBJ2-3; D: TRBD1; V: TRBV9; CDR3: CASDRQGASTDTQYF; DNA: TGTGCCAGCGACAGACAGGGGGCTAGCACAGATACGCAGTATTTT
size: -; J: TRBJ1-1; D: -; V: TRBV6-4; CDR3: CARGKRDTEAFF; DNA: TGTGCCAGGGGGAAGAGGGACACTGAAGCTTTCTTT
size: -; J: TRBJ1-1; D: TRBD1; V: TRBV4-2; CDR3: CASSQDRGDTEAFF; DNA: TGTGCCAGCAGCCAGGACAGGGGGGACACTGAAGCTTTCTTT
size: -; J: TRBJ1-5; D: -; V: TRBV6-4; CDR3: CASSGTENQPQHF; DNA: TGTGCCAGCAGTGGAACAGAAAATCAGCCCCAGCATTTT
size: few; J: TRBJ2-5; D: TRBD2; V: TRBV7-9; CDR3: CASGPSGRPGDQYF; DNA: TGTGCCAGCGGACCTAGCGGGAGGCCAGGTGACCAGTACTTC
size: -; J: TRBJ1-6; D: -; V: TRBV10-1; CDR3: CASSDRANSPLHF; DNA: TGCGCCAGCAGTGACAGGGCTAATTCACCCCTCCACTTT
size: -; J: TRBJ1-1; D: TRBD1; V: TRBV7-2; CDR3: CASSLGQGESTEAFF; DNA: TGTGCCAGCAGCTTAGGACAGGGGGAGTCCACTGAAGCTTTCTTT
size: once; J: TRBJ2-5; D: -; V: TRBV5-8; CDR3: CASSLRQYQETQYF; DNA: TGTGCCAGCAGCCTTAGACAGTACCAAGAGACCCAGTACTTC
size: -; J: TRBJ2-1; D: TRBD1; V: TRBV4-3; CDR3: CASSQGTGSYNEQFF; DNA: TGCGCCAGCAGCCAGGGGACAGGCTCCTACAATGAGCAGTTCTTC
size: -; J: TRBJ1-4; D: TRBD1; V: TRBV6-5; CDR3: CASSRDRTNEKLFF; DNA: TGTGCCAGCAGTAGGGACAGAACTAATGAAAAACTGTTTTTT
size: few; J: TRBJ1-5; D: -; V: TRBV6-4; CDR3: CASNDYREPQGPQHF; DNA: TGTGCCAGCAACGACTACAGGGAACCTCAGGGGCCCCAGCATTTT
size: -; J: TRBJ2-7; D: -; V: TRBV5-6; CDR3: CASSFQGTYEQYF; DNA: TGTGCCAGCAGCTTTCAGGGTACTTACGAGCAGTACTTC
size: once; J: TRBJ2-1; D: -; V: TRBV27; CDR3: CASSLSLDPPYNEQFF; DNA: TGTGCCAGCAGTTTATCCCTAGATCCCCCATACAATGAGCAGTTCTTC
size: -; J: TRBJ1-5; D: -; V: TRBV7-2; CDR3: CASSLGDSYQPQHF; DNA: TGTGCCAGCAGCTTAGGTGACAGCTATCAGCCCCAGCATTTT
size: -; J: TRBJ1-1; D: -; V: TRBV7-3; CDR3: CASKVGGAYTEAFF; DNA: TGTGCCAGCAAAGTTGGGGGCGCCTACACTGAAGCTTTCTTT
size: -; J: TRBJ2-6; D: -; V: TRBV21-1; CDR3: CASSLAGSPGANVLTF; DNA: TGTGCCAGCAGCTTGGCAGGGTCCCCTGGGGCCAACGTCCTGACTTTC
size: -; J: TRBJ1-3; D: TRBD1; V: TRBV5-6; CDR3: CASSYRGYSGNTIYF; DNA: TGTGCCAGCAGCTACAGGGGTTACTCTGGAAACACCATATATTTT
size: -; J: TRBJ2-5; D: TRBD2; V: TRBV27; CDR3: CASSLRPASGREKTQYF; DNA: TGTGCCAGCAGTTTAAGGCCGGCTAGCGGGAGGGAGAAGACCCAGTACTTC
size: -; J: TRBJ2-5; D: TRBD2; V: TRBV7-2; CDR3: CASTEAGGPMKTQYF; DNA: TGTGCCAGCACCGAAGCGGGAGGGCCGATGAAGACCCAGTACTTC
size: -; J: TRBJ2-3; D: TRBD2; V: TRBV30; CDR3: CAWSVRGRATDTQYF; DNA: TGTGCCTGGAGTGTACGCGGGAGGGCGACAGATACGCAGTATTTT
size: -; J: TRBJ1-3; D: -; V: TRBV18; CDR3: CASSPAGLSGNTIYF; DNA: TGTGCCAGCTCTCCAGCGGGGCTCTCTGGAAACACCATATATTTT
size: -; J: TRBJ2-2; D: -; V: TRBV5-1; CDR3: CASSGSKNTGELFF; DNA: TGCGCCAGCAGCGGGAGTAAGAACACCGGGGAGCTGTTTTTT
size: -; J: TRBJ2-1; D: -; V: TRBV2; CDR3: CASSPRGAGAGSEQFF; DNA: TGTGCCAGCAGTCCCCGGGGGGCGGGAGCTGGGAGTGAGCAGTTCTTC
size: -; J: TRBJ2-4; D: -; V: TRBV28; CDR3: CASSLRPRGAKNIQYF; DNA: TGTGCCAGCAGTTTAAGGCCGAGGGGGGCCAAAAACATTCAGTACTTC
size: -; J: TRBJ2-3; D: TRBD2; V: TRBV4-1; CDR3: CASSQEVAGGPDTQYF; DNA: TGCGCCAGCAGCCAAGAGGTGGCGGGAGGGCCGGATACGCAGTATTTT
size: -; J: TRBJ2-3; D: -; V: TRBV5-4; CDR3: CASSLSSGRPYTDTQYF; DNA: TGTGCCAGCAGCTTATCGAGCGGAAGGCCGTACACAGATACGCAGTATTTT
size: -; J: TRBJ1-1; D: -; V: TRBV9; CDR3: CASSLSWANTEAFF; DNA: TGTGCCAGCAGCCTAAGTTGGGCGAACACTGAAGCTTTCTTT
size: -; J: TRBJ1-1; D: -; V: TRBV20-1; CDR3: CSASRDMMNTEAFF; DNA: TGCAGTGCCAGTAGGGACATGATGAACACTGAAGCTTTCTTT